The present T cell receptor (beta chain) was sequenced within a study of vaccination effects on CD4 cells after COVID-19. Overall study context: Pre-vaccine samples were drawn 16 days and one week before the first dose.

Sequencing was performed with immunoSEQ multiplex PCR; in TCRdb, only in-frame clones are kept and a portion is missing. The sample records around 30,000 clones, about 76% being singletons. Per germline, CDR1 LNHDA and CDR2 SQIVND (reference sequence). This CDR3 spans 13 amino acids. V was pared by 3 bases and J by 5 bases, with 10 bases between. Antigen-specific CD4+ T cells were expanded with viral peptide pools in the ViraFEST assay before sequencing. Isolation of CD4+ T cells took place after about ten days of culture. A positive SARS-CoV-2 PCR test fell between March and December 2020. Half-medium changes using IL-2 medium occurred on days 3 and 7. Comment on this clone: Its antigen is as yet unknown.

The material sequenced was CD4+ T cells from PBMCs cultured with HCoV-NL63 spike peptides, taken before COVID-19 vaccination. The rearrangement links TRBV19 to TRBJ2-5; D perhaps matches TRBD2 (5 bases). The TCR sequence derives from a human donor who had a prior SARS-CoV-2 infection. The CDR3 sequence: CASSIVTGETQYF. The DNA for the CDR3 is TGTGCCAGTAGTATTGTGACGGGGGAGACCCAGTACTTC.